One and the same sample provided the 32 T cell receptor beta chains below, sequenced in a study of shared clonotypes between healthy human individuals. Clones were sequenced by immunoSEQ multiplex PCR, and TCRdb holds only the in-frame ones, with some missing. The sample lists about 2 million clones; roughly 96% were seen once. The sample taken for sequencing was naive CD4+ T cells sorted from blood. Regarding subset: CD45RA+ positively selected. All receptors come from a man between 18 and 35 years old in good health.

This chain uses TRBV4-3 with TRBJ2-1, with 10 bases that match TRBD2. V gave up 4 bases and J gave up 6 bases; unmatched junction bases: 12. The CDR3 extends over 17 amino acids. Germline lookup yields CDR1 LGHNA and CDR2 YSLEER. The CDR3 spells CASSLSPPSGRTNEQFF. The CDR3 DNA follows: TGCGCCAGCAGCCTGTCCCCTCCTAGCGGGAGAACCAATGAGCAGTTCTTC.

The gene calls are TRBV6-6 and TRBJ2-3, with D tentatively TRBD1 or TRBD2 (5 bases each). CDR1 MNHNY and CDR2 SVGAGI come from the germline V gene (reference sequence). V was clipped by 5 bases and J by 7 bases, with 19 bases between them. The CDR3 consists of 15 residues. This CDR3 reads CASSNLRDPRYTQYF. The CDR3 nucleotides read TGTGCCAGCAGTAATCTCAGGGACCCGCGGTATACGCAGTATTTT.

The CDR3 sequence is CASSFGQTQYF. CDR3 sequence (DNA): TGTGCCAGCAGCTTCGGTCAGACCCAGTACTTC. J is TRBJ2-5 and V is TRBV5-6; no clear D. The CDR3 sequence is 11 residues long. Trimming stripped 2 bases from V and 6 bases from J, with 5 bases between. The germline V gene has CDR1 SGHDT and CDR2 YYEEEE.

A note on this clone: The same CDR3 can be traced to other DNA sequences in this sample. The chain employs TRBV19 and TRBJ2-7; 8 bases are shared with TRBD1. Per the germline V gene, CDR1 is LNHDA and CDR2 is SQIVND (reference sequence). The CDR3 length is 14 residues. V trimming: 4 bases; J trimming: 0 bases; junction bases outside the gene matches: 2. CDR3 region: CASSRTGTSYEQYF. CDR3 DNA: TGTGCCAGTAGTAGGACAGGGACCTCCTACGAGCAGTACTTC.

The chain uses TRBV11-2 and TRBJ2-7; D not certain. CDR1 is SGHAT and CDR2 is FQNNGV in the germline V gene. The CDR3 spans 14 residues. Deletions cut 1 base from V and 3 bases from J, with 10 bases between. The CDR3 nucleotides read TGTGCCAGCAGCTTAGGGGCCAGCTACTACGAGCAGTACTTC. It translates to CASSLGASYYEQYF.

The chain has TRBV5-1 and TRBJ2-7, with a weak D call TRBD2 (5 bases). The ends were cut back, 2 bases at V and 5 bases at J, with 14 bases in the middle. The CDR3 runs to 14 residues. Germline CDR1 and CDR2: SGHRS and YFSETQ. CDR3 bases: TGCGCCAGCAGCTTCGGGGATAGTAACGACGAGCAGTACTTC. It codes for CASSFGDSNDEQYF.

V usage is TRBV5-5 and J usage is TRBJ2-7, with D perhaps being TRBD1 or TRBD2 (5 bases each). Trimming shortened V by 5 bases and J by 1 base, and 16 bases separated the two germline ends. Germline assignment: CDR1 SGHKS and CDR2 YYEKEE (reference sequence). The CDR3 is 15 residues long. CDR3 nucleotide sequence: TGTGCCAGCAGGCTAAACCGGGACCAATCCTACGAGCAGTACTTC. Translating it yields CASRLNRDQSYEQYF.

In regard to this clone: The same CDR3 is also encoded by other DNA sequences in this sample. The chain joins TRBV25-1 to TRBJ1-4; D remains unclear. The germline V gene encodes CDR1 MGHDK and CDR2 SYGVNS. The CDR3 has 13 residues. Trimming pared 4 bases from V and 4 bases from J, leaving 7 bases between. The DNA of the CDR3 is TGTGCCAGCAGTGTTCCGGGTAATGAAAAACTGTTTTTT. The encoded protein is CASSVPGNEKLFF.

The chain uses TRBV4-3 and TRBJ1-1; tentatively, D is TRBD1 (5 bases). CDR1 and CDR2 from the germline V gene are LGHNA and YSLEER. CDR3 length: 14 amino acids. Trimming pared 6 bases from V and 3 bases from J, leaving 14 bases between. DNA for the CDR3: TGCGCCAGCAGTCGAGGCGGGACTGACACTGAAGCTTTCTTT. Residues: CASSRGGTDTEAFF.

V usage is TRBV18 and J usage is TRBJ2-2; D not resolved. The CDR3 runs to 16 residues. V lost 4 bases, J lost 0 bases, and 12 bases lay in between. CDR1 KGHSH and CDR2 LQKENI come from the germline V gene. The chain's CDR3 is CASSLAGPANTGELFF. CDR3 bases: TGTGCCAGCTCACTAGCAGGCCCCGCGAACACCGGGGAGCTGTTTTTT.

This clone was detected once. V usage is TRBV6-1 and J usage is TRBJ2-7, with D possibly matching TRBD1 (5 bases). The germline V gene encodes CDR1 MNHNS and CDR2 SASEGT. V was shortened by 4 bases and J by 3 bases, with 7 bases between the two germline ends. The CDR3 covers 12 residues. Here the CDR3 DNA reads TGTGCCAGCAGTGGACAGATCTACGAGCAGTACTTC. Its translation: CASSGQIYEQYF.

V usage is TRBV19 and J usage is TRBJ1-2; D is perhaps TRBD1 (6 bases). Germline values: CDR1 LNHDA, CDR2 SQIVND (reference sequence). The CDR3 length is 16 residues. Trimming took off 7 bases at V and 4 bases at J, with 22 bases between the two ends. The CDR3 DNA is TGTGCCAGTACCCCAAATCCCGCGGGGGCGGTCTATGGCTACACCTTC. Protein product: CASTPNPAGAVYGYTF. The variable domain in full, completed from reference TRBV19 and TRBJ1-2, reads DGGITQSPKYLFRKEGQNVTLSCEQNLNHDAMYWYRQDPGQGLRLIYYSQIVNDFQKGDIAEGYSVSREKKESFPLTVTSAQKNPTAFYLCASTPNPAGAVYGYTFGSGTRLTVV.

The table lists this clone with a count of one. V and J are TRBV27 and TRBJ1-2; 11 bases fit TRBD1. CDR1 is MNHEY, CDR2 SMNVEV, per germline (reference sequence). J gave up 4 bases and V 0 bases, and 10 bases lay outside the gene matches. CDR3 length: 18 amino acids. CDR3 nucleotides: TGTGCCAGCAGTTTATCGTCCGGACAGGGGGCGATTTTCTATGGCTACACCTTC. Translating it yields CASSLSSGQGAIFYGYTF.

This clone was seen more than once but under ten times. The chain recombines TRBV30 with TRBJ1-5, with 7 bases matching TRBD1. The CDR3 extends over 14 amino acids. Germline lookup yields CDR1 GTSNPN and CDR2 SVGIG (reference sequence). Germline trimming cut 1 base from V and 7 bases from J; bases unmatched to any gene: 7. The CDR3 is CAWSAVSGGQPQHF. DNA for the CDR3: TGTGCCTGGAGTGCAGTTTCAGGGGGACAGCCCCAGCATTTT.

V gene TRBV6-1 combines with J gene TRBJ2-3, with D uncertain. Germline V CDR1 and CDR2: MNHNS, SASEGT. V lost 6 bases to trimming and J lost 2 bases, with 9 bases between them. The CDR3 is made up of 13 amino acids. CDR3 sequence: CASSQTYTDTQYF. CDR3 DNA sequence: TGTGCCAGCAGCCAGACTTACACAGATACGCAGTATTTT.

The chain carries TRBV5-1 and TRBJ2-5; possible D gene TRBD1, 6 bases. V was shortened by 4 bases and J by 2 bases, with 18 bases between the two germline ends. The germline gives CDR1 SGHRS, CDR2 YFSETQ. The CDR3 consists of 16 residues. CDR3 amino acids: CASSPRGTGFQETQYF. The DNA for the CDR3 is TGCGCCAGCAGCCCCCGCGGTACAGGGTTTCAAGAGACCCAGTACTTC.

The CDR3 bases are TGTGCCAGCAGTTACGGGGGTTTGTACACTGAAGCTTTCTTT. As protein: CASSYGGLYTEAFF. V gene TRBV6-6 combines with J gene TRBJ1-1; maybe TRBD1 (5 bases). The germline CDR1 and CDR2 sequences are MNHNY and SVGAGI (reference sequence). Trimming left V 2 bases short and J 3 bases short, with 10 bases between. The CDR3 contains 14 residues.

The chain recombines TRBV28 with TRBJ1-6, with 10 nucleotides matching TRBD1. CDR1 and CDR2 from the germline V gene are MDHEN and SYDVKM. This CDR3 region has 17 residues. J gave up 8 bases and V 5 bases, and 12 bases lay outside the gene matches. The CDR3 loop is CASSPPGQGKGYSPLHF. CDR3 DNA: TGTGCCAGCAGTCCACCGGGACAGGGGAAAGGGTATTCACCCCTCCACTTT. Variable domain in full (rest from reference TRBV28 and TRBJ1-6): DVKVTQSSRYLVKRTGEKVFLECVQDMDHENMFWYRQDPGLGLRLIYFSYDVKMKEKGDIPEGYSVSREKKERFSLILESASTNQTSMYLCASSPPGQGKGYSPLHFGNGTRLTVT.

This chain joins TRBV5-5 and TRBJ2-6; no clear D gene. Germline values: CDR1 SGHKS, CDR2 YYEKEE (reference sequence). Trimming removed 1 base from V and 0 bases from J, with 5 bases in between. The CDR3 spans 15 residues. CDR3 in DNA: TGTGCCAGCAGCTTGCGAAGCTCTGGGGCCAACGTCCTGACTTTC. This encodes CASSLRSSGANVLTF.

The chain joins TRBV6-5 to TRBJ1-2; 8 bases match TRBD1. The CDR3 loop spans 14 amino acids. Germline-derived CDR1 and CDR2 are MNHEY and SVGAGI. V lost 4 bases and J lost 6; bases outside the gene matches: 7. The CDR3 bases are TGTGCCAGCAGTTTACAGGGGGTAGGCAATGGCTACACCTTC. Translation gives CASSLQGVGNGYTF.

The chain recombines TRBV7-9 with TRBJ2-7; 8 bases agree with TRBD2. Germline V CDR1 and CDR2: SEHNR, FQNEAQ (reference sequence). After removal of 5 bases from V and 2 bases from J, the junction contained 14 bases not matched to a gene. CDR3 length: 17 amino acids. The CDR3 region has the DNA TGTGCCAGCAGCCCTCTGAGCCCCGGGAGGGACCCCTACGAGCAGTACTTC. Translating it yields CASSPLSPGRDPYEQYF.

The genes are TRBV9 and TRBJ2-5; 9 nucleotides line up with TRBD2. The CDR3 totals 17 residues. V lost 0 bases and J lost 4; bases outside the gene matches: 10. Germline loops: CDR1 SGDLS, CDR2 YYNGEE. CDR3 sequence reads: CASSVAAGGASGETQYF. Here the CDR3 DNA reads TGTGCCAGCAGCGTAGCGGCGGGAGGGGCGTCGGGAGAGACCCAGTACTTC.

The chain couples TRBV6-5 to TRBJ1-6; the match to TRBD1 covers 7 bases. Trimming took 6 bases from V and 5 from J; bases not matched to a gene: 4. The germline CDR1 and CDR2 sequences are MNHEY and SVGAGI. The CDR3 is 14 amino acids. CDR3: CASRGQVDNSPLHF. CDR3 in DNA: TGTGCCAGCAGAGGACAGGTGGATAATTCACCCCTCCACTTT.

This rearrangement joins TRBV19 to TRBJ2-7; D not certain. With 3 bases removed from V and 7 bases from J, the gap between germline ends came to 7 bases. There are 11 residues in the CDR3. Germline CDR1 and CDR2: LNHDA and SQIVND (reference sequence). CDR3 in DNA: TGTGCCAGTAGTATGGGGATTGAGCAGTACTTC. Residues: CASSMGIEQYF.

The V call is TRBV4-1, the J call TRBJ1-3; a weak D match, TRBD1 (5 bases). Between the trimmed V and J ends, which lost 4 bases and 2 bases, there was a span of 12 bases. CDR3 length: 15 residues. Germline CDR1 MGHRA, CDR2 YSYEKL. CDR3 DNA: TGCGCCAGCAGCCCTCTCCCGACAGCTGGAAACACCATATATTTT. Translation gives CASSPLPTAGNTIYF.

Worth noting for this clone: This same CDR3 is encoded by further DNA sequences in the sample. V gene TRBV10-3 combines with J gene TRBJ2-7, with TRBD2 identical over 8 bases. V was clipped by 2 bases and J by 0 bases; unmatched bases: 3. The CDR3 consists of 15 residues. Germline V gene sequence: CDR1 ENHRY, CDR2 SYGVKD. CDR3 sequence: CAISELAGSSYEQYF. CDR3 DNA sequence: TGTGCCATCAGTGAGCTAGCGGGTAGCTCCTACGAGCAGTACTTC.

The V gene is TRBV18, the J gene TRBJ2-3; tentatively, D is TRBD1 (5 bases). Germline lookup yields CDR1 KGHSH and CDR2 LQKENI. V gave up 0 bases and J gave up 2 bases, with 12 bases separating them. The CDR3 consists of 16 residues. CDR3 amino acids: CASSPPIGANTDTQYF. DNA for the CDR3: TGTGCCAGCTCACCACCTATAGGGGCTAACACAGATACGCAGTATTTT.

The chain uses TRBV19 and TRBJ1-5; D is unresolved. Between the trimmed V and J ends, which lost 5 bases and 3 bases, there was a span of 17 bases. Per germline, CDR1 LNHDA and CDR2 SQIVND (reference sequence). The CDR3 is made up of 16 amino acids. The CDR3 DNA follows: TGTGCCAGTAGTGTCGTAAGTGTTATACTCAATCAGCCCCAGCATTTT. It translates to CASSVVSVILNQPQHF. The whole variable domain, remainder taken from reference TRBV19 and TRBJ1-5, is DGGITQSPKYLFRKEGQNVTLSCEQNLNHDAMYWYRQDPGQGLRLIYYSQIVNDFQKGDIAEGYSVSREKKESFPLTVTSAQKNPTAFYLCASSVVSVILNQPQHFGDGTRLSIL.

The V call is TRBV15, the J call TRBJ2-1, with 9 bases identical to TRBD1. Trimming at V came to 6 bases and at J to 3 bases, leaving 6 bases not matched to a gene. The CDR3 totals 15 residues. Germline CDR1 is LNHNV and CDR2 is YYDKDF (reference sequence). The CDR3 loop is CATSPGTGFYNEQFF. CDR3 bases: TGTGCCACCAGTCCCGGGACAGGGTTCTACAATGAGCAGTTCTTC.

This chain joins TRBV19 and TRBJ1-1; D unresolved. Between the trimmed V and J ends, which lost 2 bases and 1 base, there was a span of 17 bases. The CDR3 is made up of 17 amino acids. CDR1 is LNHDA, CDR2 SQIVND, per germline (reference sequence). In nucleotides, the CDR3 is TGTGCCAGTAGTATATGGGGAGATTTCGGAGGGAACACTGAAGCTTTCTTT. This codes for CASSIWGDFGGNTEAFF.

V and J are TRBV19 and TRBJ2-7, with TRBD2 identical over 9 bases. The CDR3 sequence is 15 residues long. Germline loops: CDR1 LNHDA, CDR2 SQIVND (reference sequence). V shed 5 bases and J 2 bases; nucleotides not matched to a gene: 7. This CDR3 is CASSPLAGKTYEQYF. The CDR3 DNA is TGTGCCAGTAGTCCCCTAGCGGGGAAGACCTACGAGCAGTACTTC.

The V and J genes are TRBV29-1 and TRBJ1-1; D possibly corresponds to TRBD1 (6 bases). Germline CDR1 and CDR2: SQVTM and ANQGSEA. The CDR3 is 13 amino acids. V dropped 7 bases and J dropped 1 base, with 13 bases sitting between them. The CDR3 coding sequence is TGCAGCGGTGCTAGCAGGGGGAACACTGAAGCTTTCTTT. This translates into CSGASRGNTEAFF. The variable domain in full, completed from reference TRBV29-1 and TRBJ1-1, reads SAVISQKPSRDICQRGTSLTIQCQVDSQVTMMFWYRQQPGQSLTLIATANQGSEATYESGFVIDKFPISRPNLTFSTLTVSNMSPEDSSIYLCSGASRGNTEAFFGQGTRLTVV.